The rows below give T cell receptor beta chains drawn from one sample of a study of blood T cell repertoires in COVID-19. Sequencing used immunoSEQ multiplex PCR; TCRdb keeps in-frame clones, though not all of them. The sample consists of under 60,000 clones, over 80% of them appearing once. Sequencing was performed on peripheral blood. The receptors derive from a man aged 70 or older with acute or convalescent COVID-19. CDR3s include the opening cysteine and the closing phenylalanine or tryptophan. Fields, in order: J gene, D gene, clone size, V gene, CDR3 protein, CDR3 DNA. D genes are given only for firm matches. Not all rows give a size; the values are once, few, many and, for expanded clones, a class.

j_gene: TRBJ2-5; d_gene: TRBD1; abundance: -; v_gene: TRBV12-5; CDR3aa: CASGVPGQEMTQYF; CDR3nt: TGTGCTAGTGGTGTCCCGGGACAGGAGATGACCCAGTACTTC
j_gene: TRBJ2-7; d_gene: TRBD1; abundance: -; v_gene: TRBV19; CDR3aa: CASSNRDRSYEQYF; CDR3nt: TGTGCCAGTAGTAACCGGGACAGGTCCTACGAGCAGTACTTC
j_gene: TRBJ2-3; d_gene: -; abundance: -; v_gene: TRBV5-1; CDR3aa: CASSPGLDTDTQYF; CDR3nt: TGCGCCAGCAGCCCTGGGCTGGACACAGATACGCAGTATTTT
j_gene: TRBJ2-2; d_gene: -; abundance: -; v_gene: TRBV19; CDR3aa: CASSMAGNTGELFF; CDR3nt: TGTGCCAGTAGTATGGCAGGCAACACCGGGGAGCTGTTTTTT
j_gene: TRBJ2-5; d_gene: -; abundance: -; v_gene: TRBV6-6; CDR3aa: CASSYRGSETQYF; CDR3nt: TGTGCCAGCAGTTACCGGGGTTCGGAGACCCAGTACTTC
j_gene: TRBJ1-5; d_gene: -; abundance: -; v_gene: TRBV4-1; CDR3aa: CASSQDGHGRDQPQHF; CDR3nt: TGCGCCAGCAGCCAAGATGGCCACGGGCGGGATCAGCCCCAGCATTTT
j_gene: TRBJ1-1; d_gene: -; abundance: -; v_gene: TRBV7-9; CDR3aa: CASSLGLPGYTEAFF; CDR3nt: TGTGCCAGCAGCTTAGGCCTCCCCGGGTACACTGAAGCTTTCTTT
j_gene: TRBJ2-5; d_gene: TRBD2; abundance: -; v_gene: TRBV11-3; CDR3aa: CASSLGGGYKETQYF; CDR3nt: TGTGCCAGCAGCTTGGGCGGGGGGTACAAGGAGACCCAGTACTTC
j_gene: TRBJ2-3; d_gene: TRBD2; abundance: -; v_gene: TRBV11-2; CDR3aa: CASSSGLAGGTDTQYF; CDR3nt: TGTGCCAGCAGCTCAGGACTAGCGGGAGGGACAGATACGCAGTATTTT
j_gene: TRBJ1-4; d_gene: -; abundance: -; v_gene: TRBV18; CDR3aa: CASSSVGGPSGEKLFF; CDR3nt: TGTGCCAGCTCAAGCGTCGGCGGGCCTTCGGGTGAAAAACTGTTTTTT
j_gene: TRBJ2-1; d_gene: TRBD2; abundance: -; v_gene: TRBV5-1; CDR3aa: CASSLELAGGLGEQFF; CDR3nt: TGCGCCAGCAGCTTGGAACTAGCGGGAGGGCTGGGTGAGCAGTTCTTC
j_gene: TRBJ2-7; d_gene: -; abundance: -; v_gene: TRBV6-2/TRBV6-3; CDR3aa: CASSLSPYEQYF; CDR3nt: TGTGCCAGCAGTCTATCCCCGTACGAGCAGTACTTC
j_gene: TRBJ2-1; d_gene: TRBD2; abundance: -; v_gene: TRBV27; CDR3aa: CASSFRAGGWDEQFF; CDR3nt: TGTGCCAGCAGTTTCCGGGCGGGAGGATGGGATGAGCAGTTCTTC
j_gene: TRBJ1-5; d_gene: -; abundance: -; v_gene: TRBV12-3/TRBV12-4; CDR3aa: CASSWGDQPQHF; CDR3nt: TGTGCCAGCTCGTGGGGGGATCAGCCCCAGCATTTT
j_gene: TRBJ2-5; d_gene: TRBD1; abundance: -; v_gene: TRBV7-3; CDR3aa: CASSPGTAYQETQYF; CDR3nt: TGTGCCAGCAGCCCCGGGACAGCGTACCAAGAGACCCAGTACTTC
j_gene: TRBJ1-2; d_gene: -; abundance: -; v_gene: TRBV5-1; CDR3aa: CASSLDGYGYTF; CDR3nt: TGCGCCAGCAGCTTGGACGGCTATGGCTACACCTTC
j_gene: TRBJ2-2; d_gene: -; abundance: few; v_gene: TRBV24-1; CDR3aa: CATRLDGELFF; CDR3nt: TGTGCCACCCGACTGGACGGGGAGCTGTTTTTT
j_gene: TRBJ2-5; d_gene: -; abundance: -; v_gene: TRBV7-3; CDR3aa: CASSLTGGRGVETQYF; CDR3nt: TGTGCCAGCAGCTTAACTGGGGGCAGGGGAGTTGAGACCCAGTACTTC
j_gene: TRBJ2-5; d_gene: -; abundance: -; v_gene: TRBV27; CDR3aa: CASSRGLPRETQYF; CDR3nt: TGTGCCAGCAGCAGGGGACTACCCCGGGAGACCCAGTACTTC
j_gene: TRBJ1-2; d_gene: -; abundance: few; v_gene: TRBV9; CDR3aa: CASSAERGYGYTF; CDR3nt: TGTGCCAGCAGCGCCGAACGAGGGTATGGCTACACCTTC
j_gene: TRBJ1-6; d_gene: -; abundance: -; v_gene: TRBV5-1; CDR3aa: CASSSWTATNSPLHF; CDR3nt: TGCGCCAGCAGCTCCTGGACAGCAACCAATTCACCCCTCCACTTT
j_gene: TRBJ2-5; d_gene: TRBD1; abundance: once; v_gene: TRBV15; CDR3aa: CATSRDLPQGAGETQYF; CDR3nt: TGTGCCACCAGCAGAGATCTCCCACAGGGGGCGGGGGAGACCCAGTACTTC
j_gene: TRBJ1-6; d_gene: -; abundance: few; v_gene: TRBV15; CDR3aa: CATSREQDMHSPLHF; CDR3nt: TGTGCCACCAGCAGAGAACAAGACATGCATTCACCCCTCCACTTT
j_gene: TRBJ2-7; d_gene: -; abundance: -; v_gene: TRBV6-2/TRBV6-3; CDR3aa: CASSSLWALYEQYF; CDR3nt: TGTGCCAGCAGCTCGCTATGGGCTCTCTACGAGCAGTACTTC
j_gene: TRBJ1-4; d_gene: -; abundance: -; v_gene: TRBV18; CDR3aa: CASSPATGRMRKLFF; CDR3nt: TGTGCCAGCTCACCAGCGACAGGCCGAATGAGGAAACTGTTTTTT
j_gene: TRBJ2-1; d_gene: -; abundance: many; v_gene: TRBV9; CDR3aa: CASSEGDWYNEQFF; CDR3nt: TGTGCCAGCAGCGAAGGGGATTGGTACAATGAGCAGTTCTTC
j_gene: TRBJ1-1; d_gene: TRBD1; abundance: -; v_gene: TRBV10-3; CDR3aa: CAIGTGGTEAFF; CDR3nt: TGTGCCATCGGGACAGGGGGCACTGAAGCTTTCTTT
j_gene: TRBJ2-5; d_gene: TRBD2; abundance: once; v_gene: TRBV15; CDR3aa: CATSTSGGQKETQYF; CDR3nt: TGTGCCACCAGCACTAGCGGGGGGCAAAAAGAGACCCAGTACTTC
j_gene: TRBJ2-2; d_gene: TRBD2; abundance: -; v_gene: TRBV7-6; CDR3aa: CASSSGLADTGELFF; CDR3nt: TGTGCCAGCAGCTCCGGACTAGCGGACACCGGGGAGCTGTTTTTT
j_gene: TRBJ1-5; d_gene: TRBD1; abundance: once; v_gene: TRBV5-1; CDR3aa: CASSPGQAENQPQHF; CDR3nt: TGCGCCAGCAGCCCAGGACAGGCCGAAAATCAGCCCCAGCATTTT
j_gene: TRBJ1-1; d_gene: TRBD1; abundance: once; v_gene: TRBV7-9; CDR3aa: CASSLEIGGKGAFF; CDR3nt: TGTGCCAGCAGCTTAGAAATAGGGGGCAAAGGAGCTTTCTTT
j_gene: TRBJ1-2; d_gene: -; abundance: -; v_gene: TRBV19; CDR3aa: CASSEGTPQSGYTF; CDR3nt: TGTGCCAGTAGTGAAGGGACTCCTCAGAGTGGCTACACCTTC
j_gene: TRBJ2-5; d_gene: -; abundance: -; v_gene: TRBV6-5; CDR3aa: CASSPTAGETQYF; CDR3nt: TGTGCCAGCAGCCCGACTGCGGGAGAGACCCAGTACTTC
j_gene: TRBJ1-1; d_gene: -; abundance: -; v_gene: TRBV6-5; CDR3aa: CASSSAARNTEAFF; CDR3nt: TGTGCCAGCAGTTCAGCGGCCCGAAACACTGAAGCTTTCTTT
j_gene: TRBJ2-7; d_gene: -; abundance: -; v_gene: TRBV7-9; CDR3aa: CASSLAPNEQYF; CDR3nt: TGTGCCAGCAGCTTAGCCCCAAACGAGCAGTACTTC
j_gene: TRBJ2-1; d_gene: TRBD1; abundance: once; v_gene: TRBV6-6; CDR3aa: CASSSLRGTGLGEQFF; CDR3nt: TGTGCCAGCAGTTCCCTCCGCGGGACAGGGCTTGGAGAGCAGTTCTTC
j_gene: TRBJ1-5; d_gene: -; abundance: -; v_gene: TRBV19; CDR3aa: CASRGGNQPQHF; CDR3nt: TGTGCCAGTAGAGGGGGCAATCAGCCCCAGCATTTT
j_gene: TRBJ1-5; d_gene: -; abundance: -; v_gene: TRBV6-1; CDR3aa: CASSASMGQNINQPQHF; CDR3nt: TGTGCCAGCAGTGCCTCGATGGGCCAAAATATTAATCAGCCCCAGCATTTT
j_gene: TRBJ1-1; d_gene: -; abundance: -; v_gene: TRBV3-1/TRBV3-2; CDR3aa: CASSHSGRWTEAFF; CDR3nt: TGTGCCAGCAGCCACTCGGGTCGTTGGACTGAAGCTTTCTTT
j_gene: TRBJ2-5; d_gene: -; abundance: -; v_gene: TRBV11-2; CDR3aa: CASSSFGARNEETQYF; CDR3nt: TGTGCCAGCAGCTCATTTGGAGCCCGAAACGAAGAGACCCAGTACTTC
j_gene: TRBJ2-2; d_gene: -; abundance: -; v_gene: TRBV6-5; CDR3aa: CASSYSSPTGELFF; CDR3nt: TGTGCCAGCAGTTACTCGAGCCCCACCGGGGAGCTGTTTTTT
j_gene: TRBJ1-6; d_gene: -; abundance: few; v_gene: TRBV7-9; CDR3aa: CASSSAGDSPLHF; CDR3nt: TGTGCCAGCAGCTCCGCAGGGGATTCACCCCTCCACTTT
j_gene: TRBJ1-4; d_gene: -; abundance: -; v_gene: TRBV7-2; CDR3aa: CASSTRTATNEKLFF; CDR3nt: TGTGCCAGCAGCACCCGGACAGCAACTAATGAAAAACTGTTTTTT
j_gene: TRBJ2-1; d_gene: TRBD1; abundance: -; v_gene: TRBV24-1; CDR3aa: CATSDPDRDEQFF; CDR3nt: TGTGCCACCAGTGACCCTGACAGGGATGAGCAGTTCTTC
j_gene: TRBJ1-2; d_gene: -; abundance: -; v_gene: TRBV29-1; CDR3aa: CSVEDQNRPLNYGYTF; CDR3nt: TGCAGCGTTGAAGATCAAAACAGGCCCCTTAACTATGGCTACACCTTC
j_gene: TRBJ1-6; d_gene: TRBD1; abundance: -; v_gene: TRBV30; CDR3aa: CAWSISGQGSPLHF; CDR3nt: TGTGCCTGGAGTATTTCGGGACAGGGCTCACCCCTCCACTTT
j_gene: TRBJ1-1; d_gene: TRBD1; abundance: -; v_gene: TRBV15; CDR3aa: CATRKQGAGVNTEAFF; CDR3nt: TGTGCCACCAGGAAACAGGGGGCTGGCGTGAACACTGAAGCTTTCTTT
j_gene: TRBJ2-7; d_gene: TRBD2; abundance: -; v_gene: TRBV24-1; CDR3aa: CATNEAGGPDEQYF; CDR3nt: TGTGCCACCAATGAGGCGGGAGGGCCCGACGAGCAGTACTTC
j_gene: TRBJ1-6; d_gene: -; abundance: -; v_gene: TRBV5-1; CDR3aa: CASSSQGDNSPLHF; CDR3nt: TGCGCCAGCAGCTCACAGGGAGATAATTCACCCCTCCACTTT
j_gene: TRBJ1-1; d_gene: TRBD1; abundance: -; v_gene: TRBV9; CDR3aa: CASSPTGQLAEAFF; CDR3nt: TGTGCCAGCAGCCCAACGGGACAGCTGGCCGAAGCTTTCTTT
j_gene: TRBJ1-3; d_gene: -; abundance: -; v_gene: TRBV18; CDR3aa: CASFPSQGRNTIYF; CDR3nt: TGTGCCAGCTTCCCCTCGCAGGGCCGAAACACCATATATTTT
j_gene: TRBJ1-3; d_gene: -; abundance: -; v_gene: TRBV7-2; CDR3aa: CASSLRAPGGDTIYF; CDR3nt: TGTGCCAGCAGCTTACGGGCCCCCGGGGGAGACACCATATATTTT
j_gene: TRBJ2-2; d_gene: TRBD1; abundance: -; v_gene: TRBV27; CDR3aa: CASGNPDRGSTGELFF; CDR3nt: TGTGCCAGCGGAAACCCGGACAGGGGAAGCACCGGGGAGCTGTTTTTT